The source of this TCR beta chain is a study of blood T cell repertoires in COVID-19. Across the whole study: COVID-19 samples from acute and convalescent phases originated in the United States, Italy and Spain.

Recovered Cohort 3 donors showed two negative PCRs, clearance, or symptom resolution. Original methodology: For nucleated cells, counts were estimated from reference gene primer amplification. Libraries were prepared by immunoSEQ multiplex PCR; TCRdb keeps only in-frame clonotypes and omits some of them. V and J calls and clone size come straight from that table; D and trimming were deduced from the DNA. The repertoire holds 140,000 to 150,000 clones, over 65% seen once, with about 6% in the top ten. Per the germline V gene, CDR1 is SGHNT and CDR2 is YYREEE (reference sequence). V lost 7 bases, J lost 0 bases, and 12 bases lay in between. This CDR3 spans 14 amino acids.

The receptor comes from a woman in her forties or fifties who had recovered from COVID-19. The sequenced sample consisted of PBMCs or T cells enriched from blood (not recorded which). The chain employs TRBV5-4 and TRBJ2-3; D might be TRBD2 (7 bases). The CDR3 DNA reads as TGTGCCAGCGGAGGGGGGGGTAGCACAGATACGCAGTATTTT. This gives the protein CASGGGGSTDTQYF.